In its sample, the clone carrying this T cell receptor (beta chain) was seen many times. The target antigen is unknown. The data belong to a study of blood T cells in healthy people across ages. Findings and caveats of the study: Among T cells, TCR beta diversity per million cells dropped roughly linearly as age rose.

With a J-beta primer mix and a sample-barcoded 5' primer, a second PCR ran about 7 to 11 cycles. With 12 random nucleotides, a template-switch adaptor tagged each individual cDNA molecule. A single record per CDR3 protein comes from TCRdb applying MiXCR to the 5' RACE reads. The sample includes about 730,000 distinct CDR3 sequences, roughly two fifths seen only once; the top ten take roughly 19%. V was shortened by 5 bases and J by 6 bases, with 3 bases between the two germline ends. Germline V CDR1 and CDR2: MGHDK, SYGVNS. The CDR3 consists of 10 residues. V and J are TRBV25-1 and TRBJ2-3; no definite D call. Material: blood. This receptor was taken from a woman between 55 and 75 years old in good health. The CDR3 reads CASSLDTQYF. The CDR3 DNA sequence: TGTGCCAGCAGTTTGGATACGCAGTATTTT.